This T cell receptor beta chain is drawn from a study of T cells after yellow fever vaccination. The CDR3 length is 16 residues. The germline gives CDR1 SEHNR, CDR2 FQNEAQ (reference sequence). Trimming took off 1 base at V and 3 bases at J, with 15 bases between the two ends. This clonotype was recorded a few times. It was through 5'RACE template switching that TCR cDNA was made, with a universal primer site and UMIs added. TCRdb re-analysed the 5' RACE reads in MiXCR, keeping a single row per CDR3 protein. The data contain approximately 610,000 distinct CDR3 sequences, around 17% of them singletons.

The input for sequencing was PBMCs, taken 5 days after the first yellow fever vaccination. The source of this sequence is a man between 18 and 29 years old who received the YFV17D yellow fever vaccine. This rearrangement joins TRBV7-9 to TRBJ2-5; weak D call: TRBD2 (5 bases). CDR3 nucleotides: TGTGCCAGCAGCTTAGAAAGCATCGGGGAGAAAGAGACCCAGTACTTC. The encoded protein is CASSLESIGEKETQYF.